The T cell receptor beta chain described here comes from a study of human T cells and chemical hapten exposure. Findings of the study overall: Relative to control repertoires, expanded TCRs gave rise to significantly more large CDR3 similarity clusters.

The trim removed 4 bases at V and 0 bases at J, leaving 4 bases unmatched. The CDR3 consists of 15 residues. Each CDR3 protein gets one entry after TCRdb re-called the RACE reads with MiXCR. Of 90,000 to 110,000 distinct CDR3 sequences detected, 34% appear once; the ten largest clones hold roughly 2.5%. Of note for this clonotype: Its antigen is undetermined.

Sample time point: patch test 3, about 24 weeks after DPC sensitization. The treatment denotes: therapeutic diphenylcyclopropenone sensitization with weekly scalp DPC. The material was whole blood, obtained in connection with sensitization to the hapten diphenylcyclopropenone (DPC). The genes are TRBV12-3 or TRBV12-4 and TRBJ2-3; 7 nucleotides line up with TRBD1. This sequence originates from a man between 40 and 49 years old with alopecia areata. Some clones in this sample may be carry-over from other donors' samples. CDR3 amino acids: CASSYRGISTDTQYF. The DNA of the CDR3 is TGTGCCAGCAGTTACAGGGGAATAAGCACAGATACGCAGTATTTT.